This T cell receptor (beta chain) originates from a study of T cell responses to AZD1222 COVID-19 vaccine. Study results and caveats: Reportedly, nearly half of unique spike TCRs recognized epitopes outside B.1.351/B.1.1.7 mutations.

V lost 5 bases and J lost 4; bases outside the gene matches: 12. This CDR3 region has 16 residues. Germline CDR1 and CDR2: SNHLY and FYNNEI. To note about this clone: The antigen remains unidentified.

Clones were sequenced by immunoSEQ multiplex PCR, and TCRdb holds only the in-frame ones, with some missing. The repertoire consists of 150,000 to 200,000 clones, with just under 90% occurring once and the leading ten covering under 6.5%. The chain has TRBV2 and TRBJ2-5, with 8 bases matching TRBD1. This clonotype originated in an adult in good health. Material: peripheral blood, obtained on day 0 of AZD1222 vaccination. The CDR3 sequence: CASSNDRGSSSETQYF. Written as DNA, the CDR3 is TGTGCCAGCAGTAATGACAGGGGCTCATCGTCAGAGACCCAGTACTTC. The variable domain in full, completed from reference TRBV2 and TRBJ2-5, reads EPEVTQTPSHQVTQMGQEVILRCVPISNHLYFYWYRQILGQKVEFLVSFYNNEISEKSEIFDDQFSVERPDGSNFTLKIRSTKLEDSAMYFCASSNDRGSSSETQYFGPGTRLLVL.